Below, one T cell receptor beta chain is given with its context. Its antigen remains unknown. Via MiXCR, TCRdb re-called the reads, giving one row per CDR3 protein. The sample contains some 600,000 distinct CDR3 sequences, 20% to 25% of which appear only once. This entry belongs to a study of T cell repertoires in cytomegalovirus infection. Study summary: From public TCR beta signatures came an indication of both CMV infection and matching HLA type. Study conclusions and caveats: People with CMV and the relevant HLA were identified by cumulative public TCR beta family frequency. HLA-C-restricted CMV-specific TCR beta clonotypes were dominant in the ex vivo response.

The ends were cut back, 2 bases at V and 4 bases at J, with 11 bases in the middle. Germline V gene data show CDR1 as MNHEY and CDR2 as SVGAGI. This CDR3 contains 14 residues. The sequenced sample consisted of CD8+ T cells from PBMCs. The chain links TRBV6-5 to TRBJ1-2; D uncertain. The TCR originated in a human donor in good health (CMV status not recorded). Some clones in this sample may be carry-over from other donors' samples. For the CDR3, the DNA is TGTGCCAGCAGTTACCGCGGGGAGGGCTATGGCTACACCTTC. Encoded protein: CASSYRGEGYGYTF.